This T cell receptor beta chain was sequenced in a study of blood T cell repertoires in COVID-19. Study in general: Whether acute or convalescent, the COVID-19 samples came from the United States, Italy and Spain.

V lost 2 bases and J 5 bases, leaving 11 bases between the germline ends. Germline CDR1 is SGHRS and CDR2 is YFSETQ. CDR3 length: 13 amino acids. In the authors' methods: Scientists estimated how many nucleated cells there were by amplifying reference gene primers. Profiled with immunoSEQ multiplex PCR; TCRdb holds only in-frame clones, not every one. V, J and clone size reflect that table, while D and trimming were determined from the DNA. The repertoire holds 140,000 or so clones, with around 90% as singletons. The sample taken for sequencing was peripheral blood. The clonotype originates from a man in his sixties or seventies with acute or convalescent COVID-19. The rearrangement joins TRBV5-1 to TRBJ2-7; D is undetermined. The CDR3: CASSFQARNEQYF. In DNA form, the CDR3 reads TGCGCCAGCAGCTTCCAGGCTCGAAACGAGCAGTACTTC.